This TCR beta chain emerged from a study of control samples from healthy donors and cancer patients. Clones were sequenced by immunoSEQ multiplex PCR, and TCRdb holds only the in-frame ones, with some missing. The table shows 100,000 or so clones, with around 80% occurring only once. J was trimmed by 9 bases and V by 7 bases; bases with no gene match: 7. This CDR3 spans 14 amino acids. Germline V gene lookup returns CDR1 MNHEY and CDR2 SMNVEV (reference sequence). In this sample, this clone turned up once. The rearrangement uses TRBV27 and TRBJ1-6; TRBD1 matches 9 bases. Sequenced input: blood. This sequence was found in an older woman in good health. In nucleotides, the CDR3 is TGTGCCAGCAAACCTGACAGGGGGGGTTCACCCCTCCACTTT. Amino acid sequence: CASKPDRGGSPLHF.